The table lists the clone carrying this T cell receptor (beta chain) with a few counts. Its specificity is not known. What was sequenced were expressed TCRB transcripts, since all of the isolated RNA had been reverse transcribed. The repertoire was sequenced with immunoSEQ multiplex PCR; TCRdb's copy has only in-frame clones and lacks some. The sample carries 600,000 to 750,000 clones, 9.5% to 15% recorded once. These data are taken from a study of beta chain features in type 1 diabetes. Study-wide points: A closer apparent resemblance between naive, central memory and Treg TCRB repertoires was seen in patients than in healthy donors. Moderate but significant shortening of TCRB CDR3s was recorded in all four CD4+ subsets from Type 1 diabetes patients.

CD4+ cells of the naive, central memory, regulatory and stem cell-like memory types were sorted via CD45RO/CCR7/CD25/CD127/CD95/CD27. The sequenced sample was naive CD4+ T cells from blood. This sequence was found in a man under 40 with type 1 diabetes.

In DNA, the CDR3 is TGTGCCAGCAGTTTGAGAGAGGGAAACATTCAGTACTTC. The encoded protein is CASSLREGNIQYF. The chain couples TRBV27 to TRBJ2-4; D might be TRBD2 (5 bases). This CDR3 is built from 13 residues. Trimming cost V 3 bases and J 6 bases, with 9 bases left between them. The germline V gene has CDR1 MNHEY and CDR2 SMNVEV (reference sequence).